The 7 T cell receptor beta chains presented below share a single source sample, sequenced in a study of blood T cell repertoires in COVID-19. Libraries were prepared by immunoSEQ multiplex PCR; TCRdb keeps only in-frame clonotypes and omits some of them. The sample gives some 96,000 clones, over 65% of which show up once; 9.5% to 15% is in the top ten. Sequencing used peripheral blood. These receptor sequences come from a human donor in a cohort sampled during active COVID-19.

The chain has TRBV7-6 and TRBJ1-6, with TRBD1 as a possible D gene (5 bases). Trimming pared 7 bases from V and 5 bases from J, leaving 12 bases between. Germline loops: CDR1 SGHVS, CDR2 FNYEAQ. CDR3 size: 14 residues. The CDR3, as DNA: TGTGCCAGCAAGGCAGGGCCTAATAATTCACCCCTCCACTTT. Amino acid sequence: CASKAGPNNSPLHF.

This rearrangement joins TRBV3-1 (or the pseudogene TRBV3-2) to TRBJ2-7; the D gene is possibly TRBD1 (5 bases). Germline loops: CDR1 LGHDT, CDR2 YNNKEL (reference sequence). This CDR3 contains 14 residues. V lost 1 base, J lost 6 bases, and 13 bases lay in between. The CDR3 loop is CASSQAGSSLEQYF. CDR3 nucleotides: TGTGCCAGCAGCCAAGCAGGGTCTTCGCTCGAGCAGTACTTC.

The rearrangement uses TRBV5-1 and TRBJ1-5; tentatively, D is TRBD1 (5 bases). This CDR3 spans 21 amino acids. Germline values: CDR1 SGHRS, CDR2 YFSETQ. Trimming shortened V by 0 bases and J by 3 bases, and 28 bases separated the two germline ends. The CDR3 is CASSLENTEGEGRDYNQPQHF. In DNA form, the CDR3 reads TGCGCCAGCAGCTTGGAAAATACCGAAGGGGAGGGACGGGATTACAATCAGCCCCAGCATTTT.

The J gene is TRBJ1-2, the V gene TRBV7-2; D remains unclear. Germline assignment: CDR1 SGHTA and CDR2 FQGNSA. There are 14 residues in the CDR3. Trimming left V 5 bases short and J 4 bases short, with 14 bases between. The CDR3 sequence: CASSQPLSGYGYTF. As DNA, the CDR3 is TGTGCCAGCAGCCAACCCCTCAGCGGCTATGGCTACACCTTC.

The chain uses TRBV6-2 or TRBV6-3 and TRBJ2-7; 9 positions agree with TRBD2. The junction had 5 bases not matched to a gene; V was cut back by 2 bases and J by 3 bases. The germline V gene has CDR1 MNHEY and CDR2 SVGEGT. The CDR3 covers 15 residues. DNA of the CDR3: TGTGCCAGCAGTTACGGCCTAGCGGGGCTCTACGAGCAGTACTTC. Protein product: CASSYGLAGLYEQYF.

The rearrangement uses TRBV28 and TRBJ2-3; a weak D match, TRBD1 (6 bases). Per germline, CDR1 MDHEN and CDR2 SYDVKM. V lost 1 base, J lost 9 bases, and 11 bases lay in between. The CDR3 runs 13 residues. The CDR3: CASSLSQGLTQYF. CDR3 DNA sequence: TGTGCCAGCAGTTTATCTCAGGGGCTGACGCAGTATTTT. Based on the CDR3 plus reference TRBV28 and TRBJ2-3, the full variable domain is DVKVTQSSRYLVKRTGEKVFLECVQDMDHENMFWYRQDPGLGLRLIYFSYDVKMKEKGDIPEGYSVSREKKERFSLILESASTNQTSMYLCASSLSQGLTQYFGPGTRLTVL.

The CDR3 DNA sequence: TGTGCCAGTAGTATCCGGGTCAACTATGGCTACACCTTC. Its protein product is CASSIRVNYGYTF. The chain uses TRBV19 and TRBJ1-2; the D is unclear. This CDR3 has 13 amino acids. CDR1 and CDR2 from the germline V gene are LNHDA and SQIVND (reference sequence). V dropped 3 bases and J dropped 2 bases, with 7 bases sitting between them.